This T cell receptor (beta chain) came from a study of identical twins. This clonotype has ten or more counts. The CDR3 covers 10 residues. From germline, CDR1 is SQVTM and CDR2 ANQGSEA. Trimming left V 4 bases short and J 5 bases short, with 4 bases between. Unique molecular identifiers were in the cDNA, with template-switch universal primer binding. TCRdb ran MiXCR on the 5' RACE reads and lists one entry per CDR3 protein. The sample includes approximately 1.8 million distinct CDR3 sequences, around 29% of them seen just once. Healthy Caucasians, and only they, were the donors. The TCR comes from a newborn girl in good health. V usage is TRBV29-1 and J usage is TRBJ2-3; D ambiguous. Material: cord blood. CDR3 nucleotide sequence: TGCAGCGTTGCGGGAGATACGCAGTATTTT. This encodes CSVAGDTQYF.